In its sample, the clone carrying this T cell receptor (beta chain) was seen once. What it binds is unknown. Repertoires were generated with immunoSEQ multiplex PCR, while TCRdb's copy carries only in-frame clones and drops some. In the table there are fewer than 100,000 clones, around 93% of which are singletons. The data stem from a study of human versus mouse CDR3 diversity and MHC coevolution. Study conclusions and caveats: Humans had the largest estimated TCR beta repertoire, 1.5 million to 2 million clonotypes.

Trimming shortened V by 0 bases and J by 6 bases, and 9 bases separated the two germline ends. Germline CDR1 reads SGDLS; CDR2 reads YYNGEE. CDR3 size: 14 residues. The sequence came from a person aged 25-75 years in good health. The sequenced sample was naive CD4+ T cells from blood. As to subset: CD45RO-negative CD62L-positive naive CD4 T cells. This sequence joins TRBV9 and TRBJ2-2, with D tentatively TRBD2 (6 bases). In DNA, the CDR3 is TGTGCCAGCAGCGTAGGGAGGGTTGCCGGGGAGCTGTTTTTT. It is translated as CASSVGRVAGELFF.